This TCR beta chain comes out of a study of blood T cell repertoires in COVID-19. In the study overall: Spain, Italy and the United States supplied samples that represented acute and convalescent COVID-19. Nucleic acid was either cDNA or gDNA, and it came from T cells, B-cell-depleted T cells, or PBMCs.

Original handling: Amplification with reference gene primers provided the estimates of nucleated cell counts. The assay was immunoSEQ multiplex PCR, and TCRdb's table has in-frame clones only and misses some. V and J calls plus clone size are reproduced from that table; the DNA served to infer D and trimming. The table shows some 98,000 clones, with under 90% occurring only once. Sequenced material: peripheral blood. This clonotype was obtained from a human donor in a cohort sampled during active COVID-19.

The CDR3 DNA sequence: TGTGCCAGCAGCCTACTGGACAGGGTAGGTGGCTACACCTTC. Residues: CASSLLDRVGGYTF. This chain connects TRBV5-6 to TRBJ1-2; 8 bases line up with TRBD1. Germline values: CDR1 SGHDT, CDR2 YYEEEE. V lost 4 bases to trimming and J lost 7 bases; unmatched junction nucleotides: 9. The CDR3 spans 14 residues.